Included here is one T cell receptor (beta chain) sequence, with context. Its antigen is unknown. The CDR3 extends over 11 amino acids. The germline V gene encodes CDR1 MNHEY and CDR2 SVGEGT. The sample originates from a study of glioma-infiltrating T cells. Amplification of TCR alpha and beta CDR3 regions from RNA used iRepertoire nested multiplex PCR. For one-step reverse transcription and amplification, 100-400 ng of tissue mRNA or PBMC total RNA was used. TCRdb called the multiplex PCR reads again in MiXCR, with one record for every CDR3 protein. The data contain about 110,000 distinct CDR3 sequences, less than 30% of them singletons. Study-wide results and caveats: Only very few CDR3 sequences appeared in both tissue and blood. Non-neoplastic patients had below-expected tissue-blood divergence, while all gliomas exceeded expectation.

The chain carries TRBV6-2 or TRBV6-3 and TRBJ1-3; D is unresolved. The sequence was obtained from a human donor with low-grade glioma or glioblastoma, undergoing nonglioma brain surgery, or in good health (not recorded which). The material sequenced was glioma tissue, nonneoplastic brain tissue, or PBMCs (not recorded which). Written as DNA, the CDR3 is TGTGACGGCAGTTGGACGGACACCATATATTTT. Translated, it gives CDGSWTDTIYF.